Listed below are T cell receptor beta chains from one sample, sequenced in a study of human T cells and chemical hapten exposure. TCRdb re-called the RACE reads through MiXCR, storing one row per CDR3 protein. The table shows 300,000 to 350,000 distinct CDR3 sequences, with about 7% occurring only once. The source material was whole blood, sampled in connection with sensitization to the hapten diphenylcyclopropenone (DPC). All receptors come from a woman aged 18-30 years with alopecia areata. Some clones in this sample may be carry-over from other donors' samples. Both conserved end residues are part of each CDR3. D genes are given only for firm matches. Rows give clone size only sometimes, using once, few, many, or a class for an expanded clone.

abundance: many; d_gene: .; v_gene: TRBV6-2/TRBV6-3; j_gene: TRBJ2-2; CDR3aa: CASSSHGTANTGELFF; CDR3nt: TGTGCCAGCAGTTCCCATGGGACGGCTAACACCGGGGAGCTGTTTTTT
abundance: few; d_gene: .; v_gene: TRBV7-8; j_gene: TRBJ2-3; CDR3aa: CASSPRLEAPQGTQYF; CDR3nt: TGTGCCAGCAGCCCCCGACTGGAAGCCCCTCAGGGTACGCAGTATTTT
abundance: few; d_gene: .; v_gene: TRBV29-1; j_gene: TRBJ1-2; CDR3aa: CSASLTYGYTF; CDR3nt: TGCAGCGCTTCACTTACCTATGGCTACACCTTC
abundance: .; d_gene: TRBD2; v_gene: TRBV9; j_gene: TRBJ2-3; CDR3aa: CASSGSLTSGSRTDTQYF; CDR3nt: TGTGCCAGCAGCGGATCGCTAACTAGCGGGAGCCGCACAGATACGCAGTATTTT
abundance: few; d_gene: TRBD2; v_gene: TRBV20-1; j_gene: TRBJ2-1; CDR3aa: CSARRVAGDNEQFF; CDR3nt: TGCAGTGCTAGAAGGGTAGCGGGGGACAATGAGCAGTTCTTC
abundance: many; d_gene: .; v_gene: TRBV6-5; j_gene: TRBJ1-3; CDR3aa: CASRNTRSGNTIYF; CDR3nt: TGTGCCAGCCGTAACACCCGCTCTGGAAACACCATATATTTT
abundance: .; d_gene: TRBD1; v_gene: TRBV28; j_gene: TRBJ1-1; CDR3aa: CASSGADRETEAFF; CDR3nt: TGTGCCAGCAGTGGGGCGGACAGGGAGACTGAAGCTTTCTTT
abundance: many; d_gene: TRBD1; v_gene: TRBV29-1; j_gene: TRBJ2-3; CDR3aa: CSVRDRGRTDTQYF; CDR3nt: TGCAGCGTTCGAGACAGGGGCCGGACAGATACGCAGTATTTT
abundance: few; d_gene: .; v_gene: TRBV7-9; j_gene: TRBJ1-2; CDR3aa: CASSPSSGEWGYTF; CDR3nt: TGTGCCAGCAGCCCCTCGTCGGGGGAATGGGGCTACACCTTC
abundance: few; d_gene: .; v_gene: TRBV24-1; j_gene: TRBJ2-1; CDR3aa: CATRGVATEQFF; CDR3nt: TGTGCCACCAGGGGAGTTGCTACTGAGCAGTTCTTC
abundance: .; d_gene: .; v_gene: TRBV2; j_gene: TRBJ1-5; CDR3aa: CASSAQRQGQQPQHF; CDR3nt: TGTGCCAGCAGCGCCCAGAGGCAGGGGCAACAGCCCCAGCATTTT
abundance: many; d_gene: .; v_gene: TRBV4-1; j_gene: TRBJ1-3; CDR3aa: CASSQGPSSGNTIYF; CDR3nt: TGCGCCAGCAGCCAGGGACCGTCCTCTGGAAACACCATATATTTT
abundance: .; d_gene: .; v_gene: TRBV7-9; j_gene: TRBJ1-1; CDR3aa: CATVSLENTEAFF; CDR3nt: TGTGCCACAGTGAGTTTGGAGAACACTGAAGCTTTCTTT
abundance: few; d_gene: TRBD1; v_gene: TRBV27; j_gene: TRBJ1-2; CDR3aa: CASSSPSAGGFYGYTF; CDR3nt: TGTGCCAGCAGTTCCCCCTCGGCAGGGGGCTTCTATGGCTACACCTTC
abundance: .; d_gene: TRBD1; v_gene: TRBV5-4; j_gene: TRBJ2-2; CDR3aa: CASSGGTGTRDDTGELFF; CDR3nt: TGTGCCAGCTCAGGGGGAACCGGGACAAGGGACGATACCGGGGAGCTGTTTTTT
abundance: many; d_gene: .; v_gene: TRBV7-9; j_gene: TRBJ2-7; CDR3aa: CASSGRDTALNEQYF; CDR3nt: TGTGCCAGCAGCGGCCGGGACACCGCATTGAACGAGCAGTACTTC
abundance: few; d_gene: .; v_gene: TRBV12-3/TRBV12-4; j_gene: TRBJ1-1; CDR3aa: CASRPQGSSNTEAFF; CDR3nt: TGTGCCAGCAGACCCCAGGGGAGTTCGAACACTGAAGCTTTCTTT
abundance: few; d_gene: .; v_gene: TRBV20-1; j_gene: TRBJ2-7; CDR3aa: CSASPMSYEQYF; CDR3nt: TGCAGTGCTAGTCCCATGTCCTACGAGCAGTACTTC
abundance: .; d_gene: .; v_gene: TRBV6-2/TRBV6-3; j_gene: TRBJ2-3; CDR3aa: CASSYSLGDTQYF; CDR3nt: TGTGCCAGCAGTTACTCCCTCGGGGATACGCAGTATTTT
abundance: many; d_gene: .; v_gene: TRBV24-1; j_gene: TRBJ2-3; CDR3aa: CATSDLDGIADTQYF; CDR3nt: TGTGCCACCAGTGATTTGGATGGGATCGCAGATACGCAGTATTTT
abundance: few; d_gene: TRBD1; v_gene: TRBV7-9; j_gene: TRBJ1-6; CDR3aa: CASSSGQTYNSPLHF; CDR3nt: TGTGCCAGCAGCTCGGGACAGACCTATAATTCACCCCTCCACTTT
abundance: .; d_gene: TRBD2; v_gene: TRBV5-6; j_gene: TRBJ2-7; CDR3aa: CASSLLKGLASYEQYF; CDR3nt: TGTGCCAGCAGCTTGCTTAAGGGACTAGCGAGCTACGAGCAGTACTTC
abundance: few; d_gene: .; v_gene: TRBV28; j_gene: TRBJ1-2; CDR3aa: CATVLGGYTF; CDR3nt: TGTGCCACCGTACTTGGCGGCTACACCTTC
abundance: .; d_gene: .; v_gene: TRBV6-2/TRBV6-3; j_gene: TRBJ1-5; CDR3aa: CASSARGTHQPQHF; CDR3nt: TGTGCCAGCAGTGCGCGGGGGACCCATCAGCCCCAGCATTTT
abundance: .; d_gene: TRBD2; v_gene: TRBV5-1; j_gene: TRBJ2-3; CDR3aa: CASSLAGLGADTQYF; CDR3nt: TGCGCCAGCAGCTTGGCGGGACTAGGGGCAGATACGCAGTATTTT
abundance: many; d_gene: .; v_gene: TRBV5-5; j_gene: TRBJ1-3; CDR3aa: CASSLLGEAGNTIYF; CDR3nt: TGTGCCAGCAGCTTGTTGGGGGAAGCTGGAAACACCATATATTTT
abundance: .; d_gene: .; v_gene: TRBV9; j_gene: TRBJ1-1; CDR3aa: CASSVDPQTTGEAFF; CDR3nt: TGTGCCAGCAGCGTAGATCCACAGACCACGGGTGAAGCTTTCTTT
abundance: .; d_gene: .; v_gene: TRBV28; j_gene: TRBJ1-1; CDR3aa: CASSFSRMNTEAFF; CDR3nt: TGTGCCAGCAGTTTCTCCAGGATGAACACTGAAGCTTTCTTT
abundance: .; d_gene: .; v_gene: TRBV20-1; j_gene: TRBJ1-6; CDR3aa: CSADKQVLNSPLHF; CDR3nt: TGCAGTGCTGACAAACAGGTGCTAAATTCACCCCTCCACTTT
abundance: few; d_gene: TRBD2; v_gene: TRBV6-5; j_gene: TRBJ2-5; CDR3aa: CASRPLAGGYETQYF; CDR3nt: TGTGCCAGCAGACCACTAGCGGGGGGATATGAGACCCAGTACTTC
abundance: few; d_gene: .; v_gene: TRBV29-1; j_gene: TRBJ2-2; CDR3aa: CSVKDRATNTGELFF; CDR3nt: TGCAGCGTCAAGGACAGAGCCACGAACACCGGGGAGCTGTTTTTT
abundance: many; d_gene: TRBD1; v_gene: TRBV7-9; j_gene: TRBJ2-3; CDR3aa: CASSRQGADTQYF; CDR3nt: TGTGCCAGCAGCAGACAGGGGGCAGATACGCAGTATTTT
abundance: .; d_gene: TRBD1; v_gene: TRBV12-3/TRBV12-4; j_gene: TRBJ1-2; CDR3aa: CASRPTGGSGTGGYTF; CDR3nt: TGTGCCAGCAGGCCGACAGGGGGCTCCGGAACGGGAGGCTACACCTTC
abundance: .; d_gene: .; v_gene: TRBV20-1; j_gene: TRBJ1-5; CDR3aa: CSARVQGNQPQHF; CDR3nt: TGCAGTGCTAGAGTTCAGGGTAATCAGCCCCAGCATTTT
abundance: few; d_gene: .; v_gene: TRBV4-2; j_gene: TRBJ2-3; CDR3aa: CASSQPPTDTQYF; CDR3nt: TGTGCCAGCAGCCAACCCCCCACAGATACGCAGTATTTT
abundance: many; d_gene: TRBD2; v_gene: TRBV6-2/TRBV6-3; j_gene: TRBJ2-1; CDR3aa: CASSYLAGGPNEQFF; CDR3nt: TGTGCCAGCAGTTACCTAGCGGGGGGGCCCAATGAGCAGTTCTTC
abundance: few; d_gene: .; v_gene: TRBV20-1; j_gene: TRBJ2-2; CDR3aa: CSAPRTGNTGELFF; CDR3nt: TGCAGTGCCCCGCGGACGGGAAACACCGGGGAGCTGTTTTTT
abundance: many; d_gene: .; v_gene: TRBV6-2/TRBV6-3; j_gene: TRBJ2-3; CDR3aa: CASSYRAETDTQYF; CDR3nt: TGTGCCAGCAGTTACCGGGCAGAGACAGATACGCAGTATTTT
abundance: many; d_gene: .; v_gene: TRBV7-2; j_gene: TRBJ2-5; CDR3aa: CASSSGPKETQYF; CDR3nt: TGTGCCAGCAGCTCCGGCCCTAAAGAGACCCAGTACTTC
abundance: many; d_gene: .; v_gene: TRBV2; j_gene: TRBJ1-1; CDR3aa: CAASPQGRGTEAFF; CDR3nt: TGTGCCGCCAGTCCGCAGGGTCGCGGCACTGAAGCTTTCTTT
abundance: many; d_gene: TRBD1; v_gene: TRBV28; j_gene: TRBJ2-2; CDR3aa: CASSSTGVTGELFF; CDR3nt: TGTGCCAGCAGTTCAACAGGGGTTACCGGGGAGCTGTTTTTT
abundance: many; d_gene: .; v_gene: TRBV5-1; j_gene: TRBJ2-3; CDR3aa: CASSLPADTDTQYF; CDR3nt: TGCGCCAGCAGCTTGCCTGCGGACACAGATACGCAGTATTTT
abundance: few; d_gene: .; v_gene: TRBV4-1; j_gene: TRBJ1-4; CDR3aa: CASSQRTGSTGEKLFF; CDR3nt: TGCGCCAGCAGCCAACGAACAGGGTCTACGGGGGAAAAACTGTTTTTT
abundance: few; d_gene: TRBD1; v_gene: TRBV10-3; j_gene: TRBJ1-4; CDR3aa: CAISEAGTGDEKLFF; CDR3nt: TGTGCCATCAGTGAGGCCGGGACAGGGGATGAAAAACTGTTTTTT
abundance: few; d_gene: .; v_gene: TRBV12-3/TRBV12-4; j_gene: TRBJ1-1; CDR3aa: CASSLQGSVPEAFF; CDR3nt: TGTGCCAGCAGTTTACAGGGGTCGGTCCCTGAAGCTTTCTTT
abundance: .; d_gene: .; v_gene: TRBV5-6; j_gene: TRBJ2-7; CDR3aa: CASSLSRYEQYF; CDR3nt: TGTGCCAGCAGCTTGTCACGGTACGAGCAGTACTTC
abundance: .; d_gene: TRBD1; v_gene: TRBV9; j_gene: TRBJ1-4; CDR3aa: CASSSTGVATNEKLFF; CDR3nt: TGTGCCAGCAGCTCCACAGGGGTGGCAACTAATGAAAAACTGTTTTTT
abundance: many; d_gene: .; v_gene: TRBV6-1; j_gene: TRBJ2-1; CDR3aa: CASSESPNEQFF; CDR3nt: TGTGCCAGCAGTGAATCCCCCAATGAGCAGTTCTTC
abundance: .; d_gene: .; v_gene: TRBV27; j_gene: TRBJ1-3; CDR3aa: CASSSGMRGNTIYF; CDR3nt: TGTGCCAGCAGCTCAGGGATGAGAGGAAACACCATATATTTT
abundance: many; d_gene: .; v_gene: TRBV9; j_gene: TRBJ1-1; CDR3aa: CASSPWTDAEAFF; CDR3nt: TGTGCCAGCAGCCCGTGGACTGATGCTGAAGCTTTCTTT
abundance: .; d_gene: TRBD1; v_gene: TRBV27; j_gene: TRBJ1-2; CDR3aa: CASSSYPDRNGYTF; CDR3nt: TGTGCCAGCAGTTCTTACCCGGACAGGAATGGCTACACCTTC
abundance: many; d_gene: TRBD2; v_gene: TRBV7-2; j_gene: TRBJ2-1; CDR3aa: CASRLGGTRNEQFF; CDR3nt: TGTGCCAGCAGACTTGGGGGGACTAGGAATGAGCAGTTCTTC
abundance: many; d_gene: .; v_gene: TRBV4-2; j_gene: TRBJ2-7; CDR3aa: CASPHGEQYF; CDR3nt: TGTGCCAGCCCCCACGGGGAGCAGTACTTC
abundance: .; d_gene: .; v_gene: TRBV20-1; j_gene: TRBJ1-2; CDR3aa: CSARKVDWTNYGYTF; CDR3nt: TGCAGTGCTAGGAAGGTGGACTGGACTAACTATGGCTACACCTTC
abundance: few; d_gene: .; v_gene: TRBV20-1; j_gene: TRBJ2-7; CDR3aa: CSALQGGDSYEQYF; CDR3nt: TGCAGTGCCCTGCAGGGGGGGGACAGCTACGAGCAGTACTTC